This T cell receptor beta chain was profiled in a study of OX40 agonist ivuxolimab in advanced cancers. Overall study context: Patients' therapy was ivuxolimab, an antibody that acts as an agonist of OX40 (CD134). From roughly 20 to 79 years was the age range, with a mean of approximately 58 years, and about 78% were male.

Trimming took 5 bases from V and 4 from J; bases not matched to a gene: 3. The CDR3 is 13 amino acids. In germline, CDR1 is MGHRA, CDR2 YSYEKL. Blood specimens came from baseline, cycle 4 day 1, and cycle 7 day 1. Measured with immunoSEQ multiplex PCR; TCRdb has only the in-frame clones, and not every one. The sample carries tens of thousands of clones, roughly four fifths recorded once. The sequencing used CD4+ or CD8+ T cells sorted from blood, collected in a trial of the OX40 agonist ivuxolimab. The sequence derives from an adult with an advanced solid tumor such as melanoma, head and neck, liver or kidney cancer. The chain joins TRBV4-1 to TRBJ1-2; 8 bases are a match to TRBD1. The CDR3 region has the DNA TGCGCCAGCAGCGAAGGACAGGGCTATGGCTACACCTTC. Protein product: CASSEGQGYGYTF.